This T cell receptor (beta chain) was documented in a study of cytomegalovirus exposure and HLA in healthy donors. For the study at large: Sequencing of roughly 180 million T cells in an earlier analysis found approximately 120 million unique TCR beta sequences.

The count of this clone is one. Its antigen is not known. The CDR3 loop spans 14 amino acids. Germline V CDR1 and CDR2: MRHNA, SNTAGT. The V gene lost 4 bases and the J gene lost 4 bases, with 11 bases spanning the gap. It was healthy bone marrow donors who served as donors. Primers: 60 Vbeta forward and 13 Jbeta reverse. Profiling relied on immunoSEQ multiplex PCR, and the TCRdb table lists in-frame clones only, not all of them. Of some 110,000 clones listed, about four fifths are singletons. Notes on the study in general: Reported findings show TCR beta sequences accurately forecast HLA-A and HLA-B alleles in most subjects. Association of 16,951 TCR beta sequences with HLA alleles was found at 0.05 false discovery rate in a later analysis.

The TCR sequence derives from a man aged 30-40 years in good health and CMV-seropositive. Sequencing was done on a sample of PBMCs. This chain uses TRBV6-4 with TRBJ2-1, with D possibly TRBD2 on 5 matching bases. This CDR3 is CASSVQGGYNEQFF. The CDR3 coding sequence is TGTGCCAGCAGTGTCCAAGGCGGGTACAATGAGCAGTTCTTC.